This T cell receptor beta chain was found in a study of shared clonotypes between healthy human individuals (dated by TCRdb to the early 2020s). For the study in its entirety: The cohort included a few men and two women between 18 and 49 years of age. Per donor, three plates each were used for CD4 naive and CD4 memory, two for CD8 naive, and one for CD8 memory. Blood TCR repertoires of 5 or 6 healthy adults were deeply sequenced to estimate repertoire size and the extent of clonotype sharing between individuals. Different laboratories and diverse techniques were used to prepare libraries and sequence TCR repertoires, to increase sequencing depth and limit assay-specific biases. Leukapheresis yielded between about 0.85 and 10 billion PBMCs per donor. The research as a whole found: Sampling was limited to blood, and TCR repertoires in tissue likely differ from TCR repertoires in blood. Compared with non-shared clonotypes, the clonotypes found in all four sorted-subset donors had higher generation probabilities. About 5% of naive CD4, roughly 3.5% of naive CD8, around 2.3% of memory CD4, and approximately 0.4% of memory CD8 clonotypes were shared across several donors. Because the study included a small number of donors, the genetic and exposure-history diversity represented was limited. Naive subsets generally had larger estimated clonotype richness than memory subsets. Even with the large sequencing depth, rarefaction of the sorted-subset datasets indicated that sequencing was incomplete. Pairwise subsampling led to the expectation that sequencing depth would affect the degree of clonotype sharing among donors.

On this clone: This clone's antigen is unknown. No per-base quality is available; no much larger clone lies one base away.

Using the deep immunoSEQ assay, TCR CDR3 regions were amplified from genomic DNA by multiplex PCR. Extracted genomic DNA from each cell subset was distributed evenly across all wells of several immunoSEQ 96-well plates, and each plate was treated as a replicate. Each replicate PCR for sorted subsets received approximately 220 ng genomic DNA, equal to about 30,000 T cell genomes. Purified libraries were quantified with a Qubit 3.0 fluorometer, sized on a Bioanalyzer 2100, and re-quantified with the KAPA Library Quantification kit. Every immunoSEQ 96-well plate was sequenced on a separate single-read 150-cycle Illumina NextSeq 550 flow cell. Under the source paper's analysis protocol: Because the immunoSEQ output held only junctional sequences and lacked quality scores, the filtering could not match the filtering applied to full-length reads. Sequences were annotated with PyIR, a Python wrapper for IgBLAST v1.9, and V/J genes and CDR3 were assigned using IMGT germline references. Reads were removed for weak V/J assignments (E-value above 1e-6), missing CDR3, stop codons, out-of-frame junctions, or ambiguous translated residues. V3J clonotypes were defined by identical inferred V gene, J gene, and CDR3 amino acid sequence. The percentage overlap between two repertoires was calculated by dividing the number of shared unique clonotypes by the size of the smaller repertoire. Repertoire richness was assessed with RTK rarefaction, the Chao1 estimator, and Recon v2.1 estimates of unobserved clonotypes. For all TCRbeta clonotypes obtained by the gDNA method from a handful of donors, generation probabilities were computed with OLGA. TCRdb limited this immuneACCESS table to in-frame rearrangements with V and J called. A share of clones is missing; checked studies link under half to unresolved V genes, and the rest is unexplained. Clonal size and the V and J genes are those of that table, whereas D and trimming came from the DNA. The sample has roughly 2,500,000 clones on record, 93% of them singletons. 0.35% to 0.45% of the sample rests with the top ten.

CDR1 and CDR2, per the germline V gene, are SGHRS and YFSETQ. There are 14 amino acids in the CDR3, from cysteine to phenylalanine inclusive. CDR3 DNA is the only sequence kept; it has 42 bases, read in frame from the first base. V loses 1 base of germline sequence and J loses 2 bases, and the interval between the two ends is 10 bases. The donors were healthy, HIV-negative adults who had no recently reported acute infections or vaccinations. All donors were Caucasian adults living in Nashville, Tennessee, USA. CD4+ T cells were enriched by magnetic negative selection; naive cells were then positively selected on CD45RA, and the negative fraction formed the memory subset. After blood collection by leukapheresis, PBMCs were isolated using Ficoll-Histopaque density gradient centrifugation and then cryopreserved in the vapor phase of liquid nitrogen. Analytical flow cytometry was used to check the purity and quantity of every magnetically sorted T cell population. Each sorted fraction had its genomic DNA isolated and then quantified by UV absorbance on a Nanodrop 2000c.

Sequenced input: naive CD4+ T cells from PBMCs. The intended sense of this specimen's cell subset or site label: CD45RA+ positively selected. The TCR was taken from a man younger than 35 in good health. Some clones in this sample may be carry-over from other donors' samples. The sequence joins TRBV5-1 to TRBJ2-7; the D segment cannot be called with confidence. In nucleotide form, the sequence is TGCGCCAGCAGCTTGTACCCGGAAACCTACGAGCAGTACTTC. The resulting protein is CASSLYPETYEQYF.